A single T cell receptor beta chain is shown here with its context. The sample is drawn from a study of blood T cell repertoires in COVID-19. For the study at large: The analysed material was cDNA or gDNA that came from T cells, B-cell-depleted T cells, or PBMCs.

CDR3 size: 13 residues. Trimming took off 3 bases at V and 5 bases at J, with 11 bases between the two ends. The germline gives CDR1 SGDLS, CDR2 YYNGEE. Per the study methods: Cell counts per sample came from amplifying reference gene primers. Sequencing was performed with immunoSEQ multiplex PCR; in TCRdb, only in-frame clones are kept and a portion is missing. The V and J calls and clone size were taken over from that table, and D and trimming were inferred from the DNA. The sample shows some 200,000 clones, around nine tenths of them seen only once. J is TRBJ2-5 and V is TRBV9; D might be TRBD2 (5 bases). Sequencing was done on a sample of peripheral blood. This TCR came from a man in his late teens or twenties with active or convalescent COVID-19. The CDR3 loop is CASSGGGFETQYF. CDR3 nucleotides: TGTGCCAGCAGCGGAGGAGGTTTCGAGACCCAGTACTTC. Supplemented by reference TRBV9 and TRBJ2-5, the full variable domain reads DSGVTQTPKHLITATGQRVTLRCSPRSGDLSVYWYQQSLDQGLQFLIQYYNGEERAKGNILERFSAQQFPDLHSELNLSSLELGDSALYFCASSGGGFETQYFGPGTRLLVL.